The source of this T cell receptor beta chain is a study of control samples from healthy donors and cancer patients. This CDR3 region has 15 residues. J gave up 4 bases and V 6 bases, and 10 bases lay outside the gene matches. Germline V gene lookup returns CDR1 MNHEY and CDR2 SMNVEV (reference sequence). Data came from immunoSEQ multiplex PCR; TCRdb stores just in-frame clones and leaves some out. Altogether some 20,000 clones are present, about 88% being singletons, with the ten largest covering just over 9%. The chain carries TRBV27 and TRBJ2-7; 9 bases align to TRBD2. The source material was PBMCs. The clonotype comes from a woman aged 55-70 years with head and neck cancer. The CDR3 bases are TGTGCCAGCAGCACAATAGCGGGAGAGAGGTACGAGCAGTACTTC. Amino acids: CASSTIAGERYEQYF.